The rows below give T cell receptor beta chains drawn from one sample of a study of blood T cell repertoires in COVID-19. Method: immunoSEQ multiplex PCR; TCRdb's copy keeps in-frame clones and lacks some. The data contain 99,000 or so clones, 85% to 90% of them seen just once; the ten biggest clones take up approximately 5%. The sample taken for sequencing was peripheral blood. The receptors were gathered from a human donor in a cohort sampled during active COVID-19. Each CDR3 is given with its conserved first and last residue. A D gene is named only where the DNA matches it firmly. Expanded clones are given a class, and other clones once, few, many or no size at all.

clone size: NA; V gene: TRBV28; J gene: TRBJ2-7; D gene: NA; CDR3 DNA: TGTGCCCTCACCCAGGGGTCCGAGCAGTACTTC; CDR3 protein: CALTQGSEQYF
clone size: NA; V gene: TRBV18; J gene: TRBJ2-3; D gene: NA; CDR3 DNA: TGTGCCAGCTCACCCTCCGAACACACAGATACGCAGTATTTT; CDR3 protein: CASSPSEHTDTQYF
clone size: NA; V gene: TRBV27; J gene: TRBJ2-3; D gene: TRBD2; CDR3 DNA: TGTGCCAGCAGCCTTCCGGGACTAGCGGGAGGGACGCAGTATTTT; CDR3 protein: CASSLPGLAGGTQYF
clone size: NA; V gene: TRBV5-1; J gene: TRBJ2-3; D gene: TRBD2; CDR3 DNA: TGCGCCAGCAGCTTGGCCGGAAGCGGGAGAGACACAGATACGCAGTATTTT; CDR3 protein: CASSLAGSGRDTDTQYF
clone size: NA; V gene: TRBV24-1; J gene: TRBJ2-1; D gene: TRBD1; CDR3 DNA: TGTGCCACCAGTGATTTAGGACAGGGCTACAATGAGCAGTTCTTC; CDR3 protein: CATSDLGQGYNEQFF
clone size: NA; V gene: TRBV10-3; J gene: TRBJ1-3; D gene: NA; CDR3 DNA: TGTGCCATCAGTGAACCAGGTGGCACTGGAAACACCATATATTTT; CDR3 protein: CAISEPGGTGNTIYF
clone size: NA; V gene: TRBV3-1/TRBV3-2; J gene: TRBJ2-1; D gene: TRBD2; CDR3 DNA: TGTGCCAGCAGCCAAGACACTAGCGGCTACAATGAGCAGTTCTTC; CDR3 protein: CASSQDTSGYNEQFF
clone size: NA; V gene: TRBV2; J gene: TRBJ2-1; D gene: NA; CDR3 DNA: TGTGCCAGGGCCCAGGCGGGGGCCTCTCATGAGCAGTTCTTC; CDR3 protein: CARAQAGASHEQFF
clone size: once; V gene: TRBV28; J gene: TRBJ2-1; D gene: NA; CDR3 DNA: TGTGCCAGCAGGGGGACGGGGAGAGCGGGCGGCAAGGTATACAATGAGCAGTTCTTC; CDR3 protein: CASRGTGRAGGKVYNEQFF
clone size: NA; V gene: TRBV2; J gene: TRBJ1-2; D gene: TRBD1; CDR3 DNA: TGTGCCAGCAGATCCCATGATGAGGGGGCGAGGCAGGGCTACACCTTC; CDR3 protein: CASRSHDEGARQGYTF
clone size: NA; V gene: TRBV5-6; J gene: TRBJ1-2; D gene: NA; CDR3 DNA: TGTGCCAGCAGCGGAGGGGCGCAGAACTATGGCTACACCTTC; CDR3 protein: CASSGGAQNYGYTF
clone size: NA; V gene: TRBV11-2; J gene: TRBJ1-6; D gene: NA; CDR3 DNA: TGTGCCAGCAGCTTAGAGGTTTCGGGGGATTCACCCCTCCACTTT; CDR3 protein: CASSLEVSGDSPLHF
clone size: NA; V gene: TRBV3-1/TRBV3-2; J gene: TRBJ2-1; D gene: NA; CDR3 DNA: TGTGCCAGCAGCCCCGTCGTGGCGGGACGGAAGATGAACAATGAGCAGTTCTTC; CDR3 protein: CASSPVVAGRKMNNEQFF
clone size: NA; V gene: TRBV10-2; J gene: TRBJ2-7; D gene: TRBD2; CDR3 DNA: TGCGCCAGCAGTGACATAGCGGGAGGTCTTTTGTACGAGCAGTACTTC; CDR3 protein: CASSDIAGGLLYEQYF
clone size: NA; V gene: TRBV15; J gene: TRBJ2-3; D gene: NA; CDR3 DNA: TGTGCCACCAGCCTAGAGGGGGGGGCAGGTGATACGCAGTATTTT; CDR3 protein: CATSLEGGAGDTQYF
clone size: NA; V gene: TRBV5-5; J gene: TRBJ2-2; D gene: NA; CDR3 DNA: TGTGCCAGCAGCCCGCGGGGACAGACGAACACCGGGGAGCTGTTTTTT; CDR3 protein: CASSPRGQTNTGELFF
clone size: NA; V gene: TRBV28; J gene: TRBJ2-6; D gene: NA; CDR3 DNA: TGTGCCAGCAGTTTGGGGGGTACTGGGGCCAACGTCCTGACTTTC; CDR3 protein: CASSLGGTGANVLTF
clone size: NA; V gene: TRBV27; J gene: TRBJ2-1; D gene: NA; CDR3 DNA: TGTGCCAGCAGTTTCCTCGGGACTGATTGGGACAATGAGCAGTTCTTC; CDR3 protein: CASSFLGTDWDNEQFF
clone size: NA; V gene: TRBV28; J gene: TRBJ2-4; D gene: NA; CDR3 DNA: TGTGCCAGCAGTTTCGGAGGGTTAAACATTCAGTACTTC; CDR3 protein: CASSFGGLNIQYF
clone size: NA; V gene: TRBV18; J gene: TRBJ2-7; D gene: TRBD1; CDR3 DNA: TGTGCCAGCTCCCGGGACAGTGGCTTCTTCGAGCAGTACTTC; CDR3 protein: CASSRDSGFFEQYF
clone size: NA; V gene: TRBV5-1; J gene: TRBJ2-3; D gene: NA; CDR3 DNA: TGCGCCAGCAGCTTGGTCGGGCGCATCGGGGGAGATACGCAGTATTTT; CDR3 protein: CASSLVGRIGGDTQYF
clone size: NA; V gene: TRBV5-3; J gene: TRBJ1-4; D gene: TRBD1; CDR3 DNA: TGTGCCAGAAGCTTGGGGGCGAGACAGGGTCCCCCAACTAATGAAAAACTGTTTTTT; CDR3 protein: CARSLGARQGPPTNEKLFF
clone size: NA; V gene: TRBV4-1; J gene: TRBJ2-1; D gene: NA; CDR3 DNA: TGCGCCAGCAGCCAGCGACTACAGGGAATTGGGGATGAGCAGTTCTTC; CDR3 protein: CASSQRLQGIGDEQFF
clone size: NA; V gene: TRBV5-6; J gene: TRBJ1-5; D gene: NA; CDR3 DNA: TGTGCCAGCAGCTTGTACGGTTATAGCAATCAGCCCCAGCATTTT; CDR3 protein: CASSLYGYSNQPQHF
clone size: NA; V gene: TRBV6-2/TRBV6-3; J gene: TRBJ2-7; D gene: NA; CDR3 DNA: TGTGCCAGCAGTTTCTCAGGTCGGGTCTCCTACGAGCAGTACTTC; CDR3 protein: CASSFSGRVSYEQYF
clone size: NA; V gene: TRBV4-2; J gene: TRBJ2-3; D gene: NA; CDR3 DNA: TGTGCCAGCAGCCAACCCTACAGCGGGCCCAGCGTCCATACGCAGTATTTT; CDR3 protein: CASSQPYSGPSVHTQYF
clone size: NA; V gene: TRBV7-2; J gene: TRBJ2-5; D gene: TRBD1; CDR3 DNA: TGTGCCAGCAGCAGGGACAGCCAAGAGACCCAGTACTTC; CDR3 protein: CASSRDSQETQYF